The entry below gives a single TCR beta chain sequence along with its context. Its specificity is unknown. These data originate in a study of T cell responses to AZD1222 COVID-19 vaccine. Findings of the study overall: Recipients of two AZD1222 doses showed rising Spike-specific TCR breadth and depth. Samples come after the peak T cell response, not at day 14. Reports say nearly half of spike-specific TCRs go after unmutated variant regions.

The CDR3 contains 12 residues. Germline assignment: CDR1 MNHEY and CDR2 SVGAGI. V gave up 6 bases and J gave up 4 bases, with 10 bases separating them. Generated by immunoSEQ multiplex PCR, the TCRdb table keeps only in-frame clones and is missing some. The sample contains about 140,000 clones, approximately 90% of which appear only once. The sample here was peripheral blood, taken 28 days after the second AZD1222 dose. V gene TRBV6-5 combines with J gene TRBJ2-7; D call uncertain. The TCR originated in an adult who received the AZD1222 COVID-19 vaccine. The CDR3 nucleotides read TGTGCCAGCAGCCCCGACAATTACGAGCAGTACTTC. It encodes CASSPDNYEQYF.